The 15 T cell receptor beta chains listed next were all sequenced from one sample in a study of regulatory T cells in long-lasting Graves disease. Construction of TCR beta libraries relied on iRepertoire HTBI primers and on Arm-PCR targeting CDR3 regions. A single record per CDR3 protein comes from TCRdb applying MiXCR to the multiplex PCR reads. This table holds around 400,000 distinct CDR3 sequences, around 20% found once. Time point described: persistent/refractory GD, antithyroid drugs over 5 years with positive TRAb. RNA extracted from PBMCs served as the sequencing template. This sample comprised peripheral blood mononuclear cells (PBMCs), obtained when the disease was refractory, from a patient treated with antithyroid drugs. The receptors stem from a female donor with Graves disease.

In this sample, this clonotype turned up a few times. The J gene is TRBJ2-7, the V gene TRBV7-9; no clear D. Deletions cut 6 bases from V and 3 bases from J, with 15 bases between. The germline gives CDR1 SEHNR, CDR2 FQNEAQ (reference sequence). The CDR3 contains 14 residues. The CDR3 is CASRAGYAGYEQYF. In DNA form, the CDR3 reads TGTGCCAGCAGGGCAGGCTATGCAGGCTACGAGCAGTACTTC.

The rearrangement joins TRBV30 to TRBJ2-2; D call uncertain. The CDR3 runs to 13 residues. Trimming left V 1 base short and J 5 bases short, with 8 bases between. Germline V gene lookup returns CDR1 GTSNPN and CDR2 SVGIG (reference sequence). In DNA form, the CDR3 reads TGTGCCTGGAGTGCCTTAAAGACCGGGGAGCTGTTTTTT. Translation gives CAWSALKTGELFF.

This clonotype appeared many times. The chain has TRBV2 and TRBJ1-1; 8 bases map to TRBD1. V dropped 3 bases and J dropped 5; count of bases not matched to a gene: 8. Germline CDR1 and CDR2: SNHLY and FYNNEI. The CDR3 totals 15 residues. As DNA, the CDR3 is TGTGCCAGCAGTGATGGTGGGCAGGGGGCGACTGAAGCTTTCTTT. Protein sequence: CASSDGGQGATEAFF.

This clonotype appeared many times. The rearrangement uses TRBV6-1 and TRBJ1-5; D possibly corresponds to TRBD1 (6 bases). Per germline, CDR1 MNHNS and CDR2 SASEGT. This CDR3 spans 12 amino acids. Trimming left V 3 bases short and J 6 bases short, with 6 bases between. The CDR3 sequence: CASSDRGQPQHF. The DNA for the CDR3 is TGTGCCAGCAGTGACAGGGGTCAGCCCCAGCATTTT.

The chain recombines TRBV11-2 with TRBJ1-1; possible D gene TRBD1, 6 bases. Germline V lookup: CDR1 SGHAT, CDR2 FQNNGV. The CDR3 loop spans 16 amino acids. Between the trimmed V and J ends, which lost 6 bases and 11 bases, there was a span of 28 bases. This CDR3 reads CASRSNSGANLGNAFF. The CDR3, as DNA: TGTGCCAGCAGATCTAATTCGGGGGCCAACCTTGGGAATGCTTTCTTT. Supplemented by reference TRBV11-2 and TRBJ1-1, the full variable domain reads EAGVAQSPRYKIIEKRQSVAFWCNPISGHATLYWYQQILGQGPKLLIQFQNNGVVDDSQLPKDRFSAERLKGVDSTLKIQPAKLEDSAVYLCASRSNSGANLGNAFFGQGTRLTVV.

This clonotype was seen a handful of times. The chain uses TRBV12-3 or TRBV12-4 and TRBJ2-5; D unresolved. V was pared by 6 bases and J by 0 bases, with 11 bases between. This CDR3 region has 14 residues. This chain's CDR3 is CASSHTPYQETQYF. CDR3 coding DNA: TGTGCCAGCAGCCATACGCCGTACCAAGAGACCCAGTACTTC.

This clonotype was seen at least ten times. The J gene is TRBJ2-2, the V gene TRBV28, with TRBD2 as a possible D gene (6 bases). From germline, CDR1 is MDHEN and CDR2 SYDVKM. Trimming took off 3 bases at V and 6 bases at J, with 14 bases between the two ends. This CDR3 is 15 amino acids long. CDR3: CASSFNPTSAGELFF. CDR3 sequence (DNA): TGTGCCAGCAGTTTTAACCCGACTAGTGCCGGGGAGCTGTTTTTT.

The chain carries TRBV18 and TRBJ1-2, with D perhaps TRBD1 (5 bases). This CDR3 region has 16 residues. The germline V gene has CDR1 KGHSH and CDR2 LQKENI. V lost 2 bases, J lost 1 base, and 14 bases lay in between. In DNA form, the CDR3 reads TGTGCCAGCTCACCATTGCAGGGCCAACTTAACTATGGCTACACCTTC. Its translation is CASSPLQGQLNYGYTF.

The chain links TRBV6-5 to TRBJ1-1; tentatively, D is TRBD1 (5 bases). This CDR3 region has 15 residues. V lost 2 bases to trimming and J lost 5 bases, with 15 bases between them. Germline CDR1 MNHEY, CDR2 SVGAGI. This CDR3 is CASSYTGQAPTEAFF. CDR3 coding DNA: TGTGCCAGCAGTTACACAGGCCAAGCCCCTACTGAAGCTTTCTTT.

The chain couples TRBV19 to TRBJ1-2; 9 bases map to TRBD1. CDR1 and CDR2 from the germline V gene are LNHDA and SQIVND (reference sequence). V was clipped by 8 bases and J by 5 bases; unmatched bases: 9. The CDR3 has 14 residues. The CDR3 is CASSGQGIGYGYTF. The DNA for the CDR3 is TGTGCCAGTTCGGGACAGGGAATAGGTTATGGCTACACCTTC.

The rearrangement joins TRBV3-1 to TRBJ1-5; 9 positions agree with TRBD1. Germline V gene sequence: CDR1 LGHDT, CDR2 YNNKEL (reference sequence). CDR3 size: 15 residues. V dropped 1 base and J dropped 4; count of bases not matched to a gene: 2. The CDR3 DNA follows: TGTGCCAGCAGCCAAGCCGGGACAGGGAATCAGCCCCAGCATTTT. Translation gives CASSQAGTGNQPQHF. Filled out from reference TRBV3-1 and TRBJ1-5, the complete variable domain reads DTAVSQTPKYLVTQMGNDKSIKCEQNLGHDTMYWYKQDSKKFLKIMFSYNNKELIINETVPNRFSPKSPDKAHLNLHINSLELGDSAVYFCASSQAGTGNQPQHFGDGTRLSIL.

This clonotype was found many times. This chain joins TRBV20-1 and TRBJ1-1, with 8 bases identical to TRBD1. The germline CDR1 and CDR2 sequences are DFQATT and SNEGSKA (reference sequence). V shed 6 bases, J shed 5 bases, and the junction held 5 bases outside the gene matches. The CDR3 has 12 residues. The CDR3 DNA follows: TGCAGTGCCCGACAGGGGTTAACTGAAGCTTTCTTT. Its translation: CSARQGLTEAFF.

The rearrangement links TRBV28 to TRBJ1-2, with 9 bases that match TRBD1. Per the germline V gene, CDR1 is MDHEN and CDR2 is SYDVKM. The CDR3 is made up of 14 amino acids. After removal of 3 bases from V and 8 bases from J, the junction contained 7 bases not matched to a gene. The CDR3 region is CASSLGTGYGGYTF. CDR3 DNA sequence: TGTGCCAGCAGTTTGGGGACAGGGTATGGAGGCTACACCTTC.

This clonotype showed up just a few times. This sequence joins TRBV6-5 and TRBJ2-7; the D is unclear. The germline gives CDR1 MNHEY, CDR2 SVGAGI. The germline V and J ends were trimmed by 0 bases and 4 bases, with 10 bases remaining between them. The length of the CDR3 is 14 residues. The chain's CDR3 is CASSYSFADYEQYF. CDR3 nucleotides: TGTGCCAGCAGTTACTCGTTTGCGGATTACGAGCAGTACTTC.

V gene TRBV20-1 combines with J gene TRBJ2-7; maybe TRBD2 (6 bases). From germline, CDR1 is DFQATT and CDR2 SNEGSKA (reference sequence). V shed 2 bases and J shed 2 bases, with 22 bases lying between them. This CDR3 has 17 amino acids. The CDR3 region is CSARPLGDDGGAYEQYF. DNA for the CDR3: TGCAGTGCTAGACCCTTGGGTGATGACGGGGGAGCCTACGAGCAGTACTTC.